This T cell receptor beta chain was profiled in a study of cytomegalovirus exposure and HLA in healthy donors. The study, taken as a whole, reports: Researchers counted 164 TCR beta chains as cytomegalovirus-associated. A reported reduction in N-insertions relative to the roughly 700-donor mean was seen in an Asian-associated ancestry cluster in a later analysis.

The PCR made use of 60 Vbeta and 13 Jbeta primers. This table comes from immunoSEQ multiplex PCR, and its TCRdb copy is limited to in-frame clones, with some not included. The sample includes 200,000 to 250,000 clones, 75% to 90% of them seen just once. The CDR3 extends over 11 amino acids. Trimming removed 9 bases from V and 8 bases from J, with 13 bases in between. The germline CDR1 and CDR2 sequences are MDHEN and SYDVKM. Worth noting for this clone: Its specificity is unknown.

The sequence came from a woman aged 18 to 35 in good health and CMV-seronegative. The sample was PBMCs. The gene calls are TRBV28 and TRBJ1-2; a weak D match, TRBD1 (5 bases). The CDR3: CASQGLKGYTF. The CDR3 nucleotides are TGTGCCAGTCAGGGACTTAAGGGCTACACCTTC.